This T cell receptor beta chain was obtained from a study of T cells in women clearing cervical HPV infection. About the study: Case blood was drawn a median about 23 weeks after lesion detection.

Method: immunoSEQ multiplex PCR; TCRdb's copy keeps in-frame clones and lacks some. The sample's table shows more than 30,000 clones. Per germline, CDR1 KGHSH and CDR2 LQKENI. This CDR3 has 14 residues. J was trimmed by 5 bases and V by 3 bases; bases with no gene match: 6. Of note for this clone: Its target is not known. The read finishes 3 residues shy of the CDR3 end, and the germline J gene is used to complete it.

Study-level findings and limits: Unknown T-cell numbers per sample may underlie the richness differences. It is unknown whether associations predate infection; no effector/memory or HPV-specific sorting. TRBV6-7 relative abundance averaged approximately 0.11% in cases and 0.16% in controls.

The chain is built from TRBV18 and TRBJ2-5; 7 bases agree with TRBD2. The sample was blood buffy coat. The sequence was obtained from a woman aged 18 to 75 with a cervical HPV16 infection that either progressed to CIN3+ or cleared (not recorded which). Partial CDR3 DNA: TGTGCCAGCTCACCTCGGGGGGACGGGGAGACC. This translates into CASSPRGDGET. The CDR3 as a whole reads CASSPRGDGETQYF. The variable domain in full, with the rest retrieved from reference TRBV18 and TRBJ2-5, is NAGVMQNPRHLVRRRGQEARLRCSPMKGHSHVYWYRQLPEEGLKFMVYLQKENIIDESGMPKERFSAEFPKEGPSILRIQQVVRGDSAAYFCASSPRGDGETQYFGPGTRLLVL.